This record concerns one T cell receptor beta chain sequence. V shed 7 bases, J shed 3 bases, and the junction held 8 bases outside the gene matches. Germline CDR1 and CDR2: LNHDA and SQIVND (reference sequence). The CDR3 has 15 amino acids. Original methodology: Nucleated cell number was recorded as an estimate derived from reference gene primer amplification. Sequencing was performed with immunoSEQ multiplex PCR; in TCRdb, only in-frame clones are kept and a portion is missing. V and J calls plus clone size are reproduced from that table; the DNA served to infer D and trimming. The table includes around 300,000 clones, over 75% detected once. The data belong to a study of blood T cell repertoires in COVID-19. Across the study: T cells, B-cell-depleted T cells, or PBMCs supplied cDNA or gDNA.

The sample comprised peripheral blood. The chain has TRBV19 and TRBJ1-4; 7 bases agree with TRBD1. This TCR was sampled from a human donor in a cohort sampled during active COVID-19. In nucleotides, the CDR3 is TGTGCCAGTAAGCAGGGGGTCGGGTCTAATGAAAAACTGTTTTTT. Translated, it gives CASKQGVGSNEKLFF.